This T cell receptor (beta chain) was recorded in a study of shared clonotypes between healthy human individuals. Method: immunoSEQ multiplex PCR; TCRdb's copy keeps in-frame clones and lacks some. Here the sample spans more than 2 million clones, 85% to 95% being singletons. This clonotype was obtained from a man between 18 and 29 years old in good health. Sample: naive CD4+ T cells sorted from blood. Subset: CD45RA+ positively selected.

The CDR3 sequence: CASSFGRGLADTQYF. The CDR3 DNA sequence: TGTGCCAGCAGCTTCGGACGGGGACTGGCAGATACGCAGTATTTT. This chain connects TRBV5-4 to TRBJ2-3, with a tentative D call TRBD2 (6 bases). This CDR3 contains 15 residues. CDR1 is SGHNT, CDR2 YYREEE, per germline (reference sequence). With 2 bases removed from V and 4 bases from J, the gap between germline ends came to 14 bases.